The rows below give T cell receptor beta chains drawn from one sample of a study of blood T cell repertoires in COVID-19. Sequencing was performed with immunoSEQ multiplex PCR; in TCRdb, only in-frame clones are kept and a portion is missing. The sample lists 150,000 or so clones, approximately 91% occurring once. Sequenced input: peripheral blood. These receptors were taken from an older woman with acute or convalescent COVID-19. Both conserved end residues are trimmed from each CDR3.

v_call	j_call	cdr3_aa
TRBV18	TRBJ2-5	ASSPRRAEETQY
TRBV30	TRBJ1-3	AWKGVGTGNTIY
TRBV4-3	TRBJ2-7	ASSQGTGASYEQY
TRBV19	TRBJ2-1	ASSISVNNEQF
TRBV2	TRBJ1-4	ASSRQATTNEKLF
TRBV14	TRBJ1-2	ASSPGELVMSGYT
TRBV7-8	TRBJ2-1	ASSPRLQEEF
TRBV6-5	TRBJ1-5	ASSYSRGNQPQH
TRBV19	TRBJ1-2	ASSIDGTINVGYGYT
TRBV6-6	TRBJ2-2	ASSPRGTGFTGELF
TRBV7-9	TRBJ1-1	ASSFSKNTEAF
TRBV19	TRBJ1-6	ASTPRGGSENSPLH
TRBV28	TRBJ1-5	ASSLGEWTQPQH
TRBV20-1	TRBJ2-5	SASVPGGRGETQY
TRBV4-2	TRBJ2-7	ASSQPSGTGDTEQY
TRBV3-1/TRBV3-2	TRBJ2-3	ASSRGAYTDTQY
TRBV7-6	TRBJ2-7	ASSVGTGGFYEQY